The 12 T cell receptor beta chains given below trace back to one sample, sequenced in a study of cytomegalovirus exposure and HLA in healthy donors. Primers: 60 Vbeta forward and 13 Jbeta reverse. Assay: immunoSEQ multiplex PCR; the TCRdb copy retains only in-frame clones and omits some. The profile covers about 130,000 clones, with around 73% appearing a single time and roughly 2.7% taken by the ten largest. Sequencing was performed on PBMCs. The source of these receptors is a human donor in good health.

The chain recombines TRBV2 with TRBJ1-4; TRBD1 agrees at 8 bases. Germline V CDR1 and CDR2: SNHLY, FYNNEI. V dropped 8 bases and J dropped 0; count of bases not matched to a gene: 5. This CDR3 comprises 15 residues. CDR3 nucleotides: TGTGCCAGCGAAGGGACAGGAACAACTAATGAAAAACTGTTTTTT. Its translation is CASEGTGTTNEKLFF.

The rearrangement uses TRBV28 and TRBJ2-2, with D tentatively TRBD2 (5 bases). There are 16 residues in the CDR3. The germline V gene encodes CDR1 MDHEN and CDR2 SYDVKM. The V and J ends lost 6 bases and 3 bases respectively, with 17 bases between them. CDR3 region: CASSLEWAGDTGELFF. DNA for the CDR3: TGTGCCAGCAGCCTCGAGTGGGCCGGGGACACCGGGGAGCTGTTTTTT.

This chain uses TRBV5-1 with TRBJ2-3; TRBD2 aligns across 8 bases. The ends lost 5 bases at V and 8 bases at J; junction bases unmatched: 10. Germline V gives CDR1 SGHRS, CDR2 YFSETQ. The CDR3 contains 14 residues. CDR3 DNA sequence: TGCGCCAGCAGTCCCCGGGGGCGGGAGGCTACGCAGTATTTT. This translates into CASSPRGREATQYF.

This chain connects TRBV10-3 to TRBJ1-2; TRBD1 matches at 7 bases. Germline V gene lookup returns CDR1 ENHRY and CDR2 SYGVKD. The CDR3 is 14 amino acids. V trimming: 3 bases; J trimming: 6 bases; junction bases outside the gene matches: 7. The CDR3 loop reads CAISDRPGGNGYTF. The CDR3 DNA reads TGTGCCATCAGTGATCGGCCAGGGGGGAATGGCTACACCTTC.

The chain links TRBV19 to TRBJ1-3; 8 bases are a match to TRBD1. Germline V gives CDR1 LNHDA, CDR2 SQIVND (reference sequence). V was pared by 3 bases and J by 2 bases, with 3 bases of the junction left unmatched. This CDR3 region has 15 residues. CDR3 amino acids: CASSISRGPGNTIYF. CDR3 bases: TGTGCCAGTAGTATTAGCAGGGGGCCTGGAAACACCATATATTTT. The complete variable domain, with remaining parts taken from reference TRBV19 and TRBJ1-3, reads DGGITQSPKYLFRKEGQNVTLSCEQNLNHDAMYWYRQDPGQGLRLIYYSQIVNDFQKGDIAEGYSVSREKKESFPLTVTSAQKNPTAFYLCASSISRGPGNTIYFGEGSWLTVV.

This chain connects TRBV5-4 to TRBJ1-1; D remains ambiguous. Looked up from germline, CDR1 is SGHNT and CDR2 is YYREEE (reference sequence). V was trimmed by 0 bases and J by 1 base, leaving 13 bases between them. The CDR3 is 16 residues long. The chain's CDR3 is CASSLAPSNPNTEAFF. The CDR3 DNA follows: TGTGCCAGCAGCTTGGCCCCCAGTAACCCGAACACTGAAGCTTTCTTT.

The chain carries TRBV7-2 and TRBJ2-5, with D possibly TRBD1 on 5 matching bases. The DNA end is a closer match to TRBJ2-7, so the J assignment may be wrong. Per the germline V gene, CDR1 is SGHTA and CDR2 is FQGNSA. CDR3 length equals 13 residues. The DNA of the CDR3 is TGTGCCAGCAGCTTAGTATCAGGGTACGAGCAGTACTTC. Translated, it gives CASSLVSGYEQYF.

The chain couples TRBV27 to TRBJ1-5; maybe TRBD1 (5 bases). Trimming shortened V by 1 base and J by 6 bases, and 22 bases separated the two germline ends. The CDR3 runs 18 residues. Germline CDR1 reads MNHEY; CDR2 reads SMNVEV (reference sequence). The CDR3 loop reads CASSLWGIGRGESQPQHF. In nucleotides, the CDR3 is TGTGCCAGCAGTTTATGGGGGATTGGCCGGGGGGAGAGTCAGCCCCAGCATTTT.

In DNA form, the CDR3 reads TGTGCCAGCAGCTTGGGTCGTAAGGGGGTCACTGAAGCTTTCTTT. This translates into CASSLGRKGVTEAFF. The chain joins TRBV5-6 to TRBJ1-1; weak D call: TRBD1 (6 bases). The CDR3 totals 15 residues. V lost 0 bases and J 4 bases, leaving 13 bases between the germline ends. The germline V gene has CDR1 SGHDT and CDR2 YYEEEE.

The DNA of the CDR3 is TGCGCCAGCAGCCAGACAGCGGGTCGCGAGCAGTACTTC. Translating gives CASSQTAGREQYF. V gene TRBV5-1 combines with J gene TRBJ2-7, with D possibly being TRBD2 (6 bases). This CDR3 contains 13 residues. The germline CDR1 and CDR2 sequences are SGHRS and YFSETQ. V lost 4 bases to trimming and J lost 6 bases, with 14 bases between them.

Notes on this clone: In the same sample, other DNA sequences code for this CDR3. This sequence joins TRBV6-1 and TRBJ1-1; D is unresolved. This CDR3 contains 13 residues. Germline lookup yields CDR1 MNHNS and CDR2 SASEGT. The V gene lost 11 bases and the J gene lost 5 bases, with 18 bases spanning the gap. CDR3 amino acids: CASDQRVRTEAFF. The CDR3 region has the DNA TGTGCCTCGGACCAGAGGGTCCGTACTGAAGCTTTCTTT.

CDR3 sequence (DNA): TGTGCCAGCAGTTTACAGGACCAAGAGACCCAGTACTTC. Its translation is CASSLQDQETQYF. The chain links TRBV28 to TRBJ2-5; D is uncertain. Germline CDR1 is MDHEN and CDR2 is SYDVKM. V was pared by 2 bases and J by 0 bases, with 4 bases between. This CDR3 contains 13 residues.